This TCR beta chain is drawn from a study of cytomegalovirus exposure and HLA in healthy donors. Study-level points and caveats: Judged likely to be a sequencing artifact was a cluster of highly shared sequence variants.

The PCR ran on 60 Vbeta and 13 Jbeta primers. Assay used: immunoSEQ multiplex PCR; TCRdb lists only in-frame clones, some missing. In the table there are 110,000 to 150,000 clones, 70% of which are singletons. On this clone: Its cognate antigen is unknown.

Germline V gene sequence: CDR1 LNHDA, CDR2 SQIVND (reference sequence). The CDR3 contains 13 residues. Trimming at V came to 4 bases and at J to 4 bases, leaving 1 base not matched to a gene. The sequence was obtained from a woman aged 55-69 years in good health and CMV-seropositive. This rearrangement joins TRBV19 to TRBJ2-3; 8 bases line up with TRBD1. Sequencing input: PBMCs. CDR3 loop: CASSRQGPDTQYF. The DNA of the CDR3 is TGTGCCAGTAGTAGACAGGGGCCAGATACGCAGTATTTT.